Detailed here is one T cell receptor beta chain. Antigen unknown. Controls had myeloablative marrow grafts with methotrexate and calcineurin inhibitor, sampled at 1 year. The ends lost 1 base at V and 8 bases at J; junction bases unmatched: 11. This CDR3 is 16 amino acids long. Germline assignment: CDR1 LGHNA and CDR2 YSLEER. The method was immunoSEQ multiplex PCR; TCRdb's version includes in-frame clones alone and lacks a portion of them. The sample consists of about 16,000 clones, roughly 80% of them appearing once. The sample originates from a study of T cells after posttransplantation cyclophosphamide. Overall study findings and caveats: Later blood repertoires were often dominated by clones from the donor CD8+ memory compartment. TRB overlap between skin or GI tissue T cells and blood was limited. Recipient CMV seropositivity and CMV reactivation strongly tracked TRB clonality.

Sequenced here: PBMCs, sampled 440 to 450 days after allogeneic stem cell transplant with calcineurin inhibitor and methotrexate. The V and J genes are TRBV4-3 and TRBJ2-1; 7 nucleotides match TRBD1. The origin of this receptor is a male patient aged 25-45 years who received an allogeneic stem cell transplant from an unrelated donor, was CMV-positive, and had acute and chronic GVHD. Some T cells may be supplied by the graft donor. Here the CDR3 DNA reads TGCGCCAGCAGCCAAGGGGGACGACAGGGTTGGGATGAGCAGTTCTTC. Translation gives CASSQGGRQGWDEQFF.